These T cell receptor beta chains were read from a single sample in a study of T cell repertoires in aging, cancer and after chemotherapy. TCRdb called the multiplex PCR reads again in MiXCR, with one record for every CDR3 protein. The top ten hold 8% to 10% of the sample, which has about 4,700 distinct CDR3 sequences, 20% to 25% seen once. Specimen: blood. These receptors were collected from a human donor in good health. The donor label of this sample is uncertain. The CDR3 runs from the conserved cysteine through the conserved F or W. The D gene is left open where the match is weak. Only some rows state a clone size, as once, few, many or a class for expanded clones.

clone_size d_call j_call v_call cdr3_aa cdr3_nt
medium-sized TRBD1 TRBJ2-3 TRBV19 CASSIDKGASWDTQYF TGTGCCAGTAGTATAGACAAGGGGGCGAGCTGGGATACGCAGTATTTT
medium-sized . TRBJ2-2 TRBV5-4 CASSLDGATGELFF TGTGCCAGCAGCTTGGATGGCGCCACCGGGGAGCTGTTTTTT
few TRBD2 TRBJ2-3 TRBV6-1 CASSTVVGGGNTDTQYF TGTGCCAGCAGTACCGTCGTCGGCGGGGGGAACACAGATACGCAGTATTTT
medium-sized . TRBJ2-5 TRBV6-1 CASSALSRPRPQETQYF TGTGCCAGCAGTGCACTTTCGAGGCCACGGCCTCAAGAGACCCAGTACTTC
many . TRBJ1-4 TRBV5-6 CASSLVGFSETTNEKLFF TGTGCCAGCAGCTTGGTGGGGTTTTCGGAAACAACTAATGAAAAACTGTTTTTT
medium-sized TRBD2 TRBJ2-7 TRBV6-2/TRBV6-3 CASSFRTSRFYEQYF TGTGCCAGCAGCTTCCGGACTAGCAGGTTCTACGAGCAGTACTTC
. . TRBJ2-7 TRBV7-2 CASSRDWSYEQYF TGTGCCAGCAGCCGGGACTGGTCCTACGAGCAGTACTTC
medium-sized . TRBJ1-4 TRBV11-2 CASSLDQGLNEKLFF TGTGCCAGCAGCTTAGATCAGGGTCTCAATGAAAAACTGTTTTTT
medium-sized . TRBJ1-4 TRBV5-1 CASSFRAGEKLFF TGCGCCAGCAGCTTTCGGGCAGGTGAAAAACTGTTTTTT
medium-sized . TRBJ2-4 TRBV19 CASSGIGMNIQYF TGTGCCAGTAGCGGGATTGGTATGAACATTCAGTACTTC
. TRBD1 TRBJ2-5 TRBV7-2 CASSSRQGGTQYF TGTGCCAGCAGCTCGAGACAGGGGGGGACCCAGTACTTC
medium-sized . TRBJ2-1 TRBV19 CASSMRPSSHNEQFF TGTGCCAGTAGTATGCGGCCTAGCTCACACAATGAGCAGTTCTTC
medium-sized . TRBJ2-7 TRBV5-6 CASSLGLGYEQYF TGTGCCAGCAGCTTGGGATTAGGTTACGAGCAGTACTTC
. . TRBJ2-2 TRBV12-3/TRBV12-4 CASRTRVLQTGELFF TGTGCCAGCAGAACAAGGGTTTTACAGACCGGGGAGCTGTTTTTT
medium-sized TRBD1 TRBJ1-4 TRBV30 CAWSRTGLGEKLFF TGTGCCTGGAGCCGGACAGGGCTCGGTGAAAAACTGTTTTTT
. TRBD1 TRBJ2-7 TRBV19 CASRGIRDRGRRVYF TGTGCCAGTAGGGGGATCCGGGACAGGGGGCGGAGGGTTTACTTC
medium-sized . TRBJ2-7 TRBV18 CASSAGNLFREQYF TGTGCCAGCTCAGCCGGGAACCTTTTTAGGGAGCAGTACTTC
medium-sized . TRBJ1-2 TRBV11-3 CAIQNGGEYGYTF TGTGCCATCCAGAACGGGGGGGAATATGGCTACACCTTC
medium-sized . TRBJ2-6 TRBV5-1 CASSLDRAGANVLTF TGCGCCAGCAGCTTGGACAGGGCTGGGGCCAACGTCCTGACTTTC
. TRBD2 TRBJ2-1 TRBV7-3 CASSLVLAGGLSEQFF TGTGCCAGCAGCTTAGTACTAGCGGGAGGGCTTAGTGAGCAGTTCTTC
medium-sized TRBD1 TRBJ2-2 TRBV7-6 CASSLGTAGELFF TGTGCCAGCAGCCTTGGGACAGCCGGGGAGCTGTTTTTT
medium-sized . TRBJ2-3 TRBV6-5 CASSSEISLYGTDTQYF TGTGCCAGCAGTTCGGAGATATCCCTTTATGGCACAGATACGCAGTATTTT